Each of the 6 T cell receptor beta chains below was sequenced from the same sample in a study of blood T cell repertoires in COVID-19. Only in-frame clones appear in the TCRdb table, and some are missing; sequencing was by immunoSEQ multiplex PCR. The profile shows 300,000 to 400,000 clones, 87% of them singletons. The sequencing sample was made of peripheral blood. These TCRs come from a woman in her fifties or sixties with COVID-19, enrolled during active disease.

V is TRBV6-5 and J is TRBJ1-1; 9 positions agree with TRBD1. This CDR3 has 14 amino acids. Germline loops: CDR1 MNHEY, CDR2 SVGAGI. The ends lost 7 bases at V and 0 bases at J; junction bases unmatched: 3. The CDR3 reads CASNRDRVNTEAFF. CDR3 coding DNA: TGTGCCAGCAACCGGGACAGGGTGAACACTGAAGCTTTCTTT.

V is TRBV5-5 and J is TRBJ1-3; D is unclear. The CDR3 is 15 amino acids. The germline V gene encodes CDR1 SGHKS and CDR2 YYEKEE (reference sequence). V was trimmed by 0 bases and J by 3 bases, leaving 10 bases between them. The DNA for the CDR3 is TGTGCCAGCAGCTTGGTATCACCCGGTGGAAACACCATATATTTT. Amino acid sequence: CASSLVSPGGNTIYF.

The chain is built from TRBV15 and TRBJ2-3; D possibly corresponds to TRBD2 (5 bases). CDR1 is LNHNV, CDR2 YYDKDF, per germline (reference sequence). V lost 3 bases and J 4 bases, leaving 5 bases between the germline ends. The CDR3 covers 12 residues. Here the CDR3 DNA reads TGTGCCACCAGCAGGAGGGCAGATACGCAGTATTTT. This codes for CATSRRADTQYF.

The chain couples TRBV2 to TRBJ1-2; 12 bases line up with TRBD1. V lost 8 bases, J lost 4 bases, and 2 bases stayed unmatched. Germline CDR1 and CDR2: SNHLY and FYNNEI. The CDR3 extends over 13 amino acids. CDR3 sequence: CASGTGGFYGYTF. CDR3 nucleotide sequence: TGTGCCAGCGGGACAGGGGGCTTCTATGGCTACACCTTC.

The J gene is TRBJ2-3, the V gene TRBV4-1; 7 nucleotides agree with TRBD2. The CDR3 has 18 residues. Germline CDR1 and CDR2: MGHRA and YSYEKL. Losses at the gene ends were 0 bases for V and 2 bases for J; bases not matched to a gene: 11. The CDR3 sequence: CASSQDTGLRPLTDTQYF. Written as DNA, the CDR3 is TGCGCCAGCAGCCAAGATACGGGACTACGCCCTCTCACAGATACGCAGTATTTT.

The J gene is TRBJ1-1, the V gene TRBV7-3; no firm D call. Germline V gives CDR1 SGHTA, CDR2 FQGTGA. V lost 5 bases and J lost 0, with 10 bases in between. The CDR3 consists of 14 residues. CDR3 bases: TGTGCCAGCAGCCCCGCAGGCATGAACACTGAAGCTTTCTTT. Translation: CASSPAGMNTEAFF. Drawing the rest from reference TRBV7-3 and TRBJ1-1, the complete variable domain is GAGVSQTPSNKVTEKGKYVELRCDPISGHTALYWYRQSLGQGPEFLIYFQGTGAADDSGLPNDRFFAVRPEGSVSTLKIQRTERGDSAVYLCASSPAGMNTEAFFGQGTRLTVV.